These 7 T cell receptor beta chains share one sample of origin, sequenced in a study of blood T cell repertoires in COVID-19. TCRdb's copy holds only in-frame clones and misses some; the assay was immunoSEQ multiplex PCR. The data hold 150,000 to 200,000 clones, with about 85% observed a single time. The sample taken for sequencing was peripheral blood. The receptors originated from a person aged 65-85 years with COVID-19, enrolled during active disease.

The CDR3 DNA is TGCGCCAGCGGTTCGACAGGGTATGGCTACACCTTC. Its translation: CASGSTGYGYTF. The chain recombines TRBV4-3 with TRBJ1-2; TRBD1 matches 7 bases. CDR3 length: 12 residues. From germline, CDR1 is LGHNA and CDR2 YSLEER. Germline trimming cut 8 bases from V and 5 bases from J; bases unmatched to any gene: 5.

The CDR3: CASSLVGGNQETQYF. CDR3 bases: TGTGCCAGCAGCCTGGTTGGGGGCAACCAAGAGACCCAGTACTTC. J is TRBJ2-5 and V is TRBV5-6; D might be TRBD1 (6 bases). There are 15 residues in the CDR3. V gave up 4 bases and J gave up 0 bases, with 13 bases separating them. CDR1 is SGHDT and CDR2 is YYEEEE in the germline V gene.

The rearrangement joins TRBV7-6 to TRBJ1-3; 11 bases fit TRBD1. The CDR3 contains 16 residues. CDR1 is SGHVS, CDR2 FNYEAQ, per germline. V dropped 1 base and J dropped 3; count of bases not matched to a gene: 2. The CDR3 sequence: CASSLGGTGGGNTIYF. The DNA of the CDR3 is TGTGCCAGCAGCTTAGGAGGGACAGGGGGTGGAAACACCATATATTTT.

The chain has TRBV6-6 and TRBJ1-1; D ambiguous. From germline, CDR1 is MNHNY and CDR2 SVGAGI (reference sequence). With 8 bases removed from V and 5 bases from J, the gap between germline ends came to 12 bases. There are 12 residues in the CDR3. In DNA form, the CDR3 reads TGTGCCAGCCCCCCCGCGAAAACTGAAGCTTTCTTT. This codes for CASPPAKTEAFF.

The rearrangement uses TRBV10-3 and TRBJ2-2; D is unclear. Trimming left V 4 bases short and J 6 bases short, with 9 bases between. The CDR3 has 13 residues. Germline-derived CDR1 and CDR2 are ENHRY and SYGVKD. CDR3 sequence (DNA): TGTGCCATCAGTGCGGAGCCCCCCGGGGAGCTGTTTTTT. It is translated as CAISAEPPGELFF.

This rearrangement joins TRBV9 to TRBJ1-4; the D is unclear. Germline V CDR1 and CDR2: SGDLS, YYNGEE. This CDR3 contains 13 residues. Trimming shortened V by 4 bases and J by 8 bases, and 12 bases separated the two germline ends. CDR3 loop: CASSTRSGEKLFF. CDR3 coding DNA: TGTGCCAGCAGCACCCGGAGCGGGGAAAAACTGTTTTTT.

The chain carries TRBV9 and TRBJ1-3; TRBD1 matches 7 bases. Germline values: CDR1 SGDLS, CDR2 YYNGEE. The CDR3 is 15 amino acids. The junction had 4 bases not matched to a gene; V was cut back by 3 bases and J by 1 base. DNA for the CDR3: TGTGCCAGCAGCGCGACAGGGCAATCTGGAAACACCATATATTTT. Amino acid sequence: CASSATGQSGNTIYF.